These T cell receptor beta chains were read from a single sample in a study of CD4 T cells in relation to SARS-CoV-2 and coronaviruses. The table came from immunoSEQ multiplex PCR; TCRdb's copy has only in-frame clones and leaves some out. The sample carries about 37,000 clones, roughly 90% recorded once. The sequenced material came from memory CD4+ T cells from PBMCs. These receptor sequences come from an adult with COVID-19. CDR3s include the opening cysteine and the closing phenylalanine or tryptophan. A D gene is named only where the DNA matches it firmly. A row's size may be missing; if present it is once, few, many or a size class.

v_gene: TRBV7-3; d_gene: -; j_gene: TRBJ2-3; abundance: -; len: 13; CDR3aa: CASSINLGDTQYF; CDR3nt: TGTGCCAGCAGCATCAATTTGGGAGATACGCAGTATTTT
v_gene: TRBV11-2; d_gene: -; j_gene: TRBJ1-2; abundance: -; len: 17; CDR3aa: CASSPPGRAQANYGYTF; CDR3nt: TGTGCCAGCAGCCCCCCGGGCCGGGCACAGGCGAACTATGGCTACACCTTC
v_gene: TRBV3-1/TRBV3-2; d_gene: -; j_gene: TRBJ2-2; abundance: -; len: 13; CDR3aa: CASSASLARELFF; CDR3nt: TGTGCCAGCAGCGCGAGCCTCGCGAGGGAGCTGTTTTTT
v_gene: TRBV18; d_gene: TRBD1; j_gene: TRBJ1-1; abundance: -; len: 15; CDR3aa: CASSKEGARNTEAFF; CDR3nt: TGTGCCAGCTCAAAAGAGGGGGCGCGGAACACTGAAGCTTTCTTT
v_gene: TRBV19; d_gene: -; j_gene: TRBJ1-6; abundance: -; len: 12; CDR3aa: CASSYRDSPLHF; CDR3nt: TGTGCCAGTAGTTACCGAGATTCACCCCTCCACTTT
v_gene: TRBV7-2; d_gene: -; j_gene: TRBJ1-1; abundance: -; len: 13; CDR3aa: CASSLALNTEAFF; CDR3nt: TGTGCCAGCAGCTTAGCTTTGAACACTGAAGCTTTCTTT
v_gene: TRBV6-5; d_gene: TRBD1; j_gene: TRBJ1-5; abundance: -; len: 15; CDR3aa: CASRAQGVSNQPQHF; CDR3nt: TGTGCCAGCAGGGCACAGGGGGTTAGCAATCAGCCCCAGCATTTT
v_gene: TRBV6-2/TRBV6-3; d_gene: TRBD1; j_gene: TRBJ1-5; abundance: few; len: 14; CDR3aa: CASSWTGSTQPQHF; CDR3nt: TGTGCCAGCAGTTGGACAGGTTCGACTCAGCCCCAGCATTTT
v_gene: TRBV9; d_gene: -; j_gene: TRBJ2-3; abundance: -; len: 15; CDR3aa: CASSVYRSGPDAQYF; CDR3nt: TGTGCCAGCAGCGTCTATAGATCAGGGCCAGATGCGCAGTATTTT
v_gene: TRBV27; d_gene: -; j_gene: TRBJ2-5; abundance: once; len: 15; CDR3aa: CASSSPQGGGETQYF; CDR3nt: TGTGCCAGCAGCTCCCCACAGGGAGGCGGAGAGACCCAGTACTTC
v_gene: TRBV9; d_gene: TRBD1; j_gene: TRBJ2-7; abundance: -; len: 16; CDR3aa: CASSVGGTGGNYEQYF; CDR3nt: TGTGCCAGCAGCGTAGGAGGGACAGGGGGCAACTACGAGCAGTACTTC
v_gene: TRBV5-4; d_gene: -; j_gene: TRBJ2-7; abundance: -; len: 16; CDR3aa: CASRQDTGLLPNEQYF; CDR3nt: TGTGCCAGCAGGCAGGACACCGGTCTCCTTCCTAACGAGCAGTACTTC
v_gene: TRBV6-5; d_gene: TRBD2; j_gene: TRBJ2-1; abundance: -; len: 13; CDR3aa: CASTRAGGAEQFF; CDR3nt: TGTGCCAGCACCCGAGCGGGGGGGGCTGAGCAGTTCTTC
v_gene: TRBV29-1; d_gene: -; j_gene: TRBJ2-7; abundance: -; len: 13; CDR3aa: CSVRSGSSGEQYF; CDR3nt: TGCAGCGTCCGATCAGGGAGCTCCGGCGAGCAGTACTTC
v_gene: TRBV2; d_gene: -; j_gene: TRBJ1-4; abundance: -; len: 16; CDR3aa: CASSEGRPGANEKLFF; CDR3nt: TGTGCCAGCAGTGAGGGCCGGCCGGGGGCTAATGAAAAACTGTTTTTT
v_gene: TRBV11-3; d_gene: -; j_gene: TRBJ2-2; abundance: -; len: 18; CDR3aa: CASSFPTSRGGMGGELFF; CDR3nt: TGTGCCAGCAGCTTTCCGACCTCCAGGGGGGGAATGGGCGGGGAGCTGTTTTTT
v_gene: TRBV29-1; d_gene: -; j_gene: TRBJ1-2; abundance: -; len: 13; CDR3aa: CSVVPGDNYGYTF; CDR3nt: TGCAGCGTTGTCCCGGGAGACAATTATGGCTACACCTTC
v_gene: TRBV25-1; d_gene: -; j_gene: TRBJ2-5; abundance: -; len: 14; CDR3aa: CASSGSGFQETQYF; CDR3nt: TGTGCCAGCAGTGGGTCGGGGTTCCAAGAGACCCAGTACTTC
v_gene: TRBV20-1; d_gene: TRBD2; j_gene: TRBJ2-3; abundance: -; len: 10; CDR3aa: CSARTGRMYF; CDR3nt: TGCAGTGCTAGAACCGGGAGGATGTATTTT
v_gene: TRBV11-2; d_gene: -; j_gene: TRBJ2-1; abundance: -; len: 12; CDR3aa: CASTPGGDEQFF; CDR3nt: TGTGCCAGCACCCCCGGGGGCGATGAGCAGTTCTTC
v_gene: TRBV2; d_gene: TRBD1; j_gene: TRBJ2-7; abundance: -; len: 14; CDR3aa: CASSVGQGANEQYF; CDR3nt: TGTGCCAGCAGTGTCGGGCAGGGGGCTAACGAGCAGTACTTC
v_gene: TRBV6-6; d_gene: TRBD2; j_gene: TRBJ2-5; abundance: -; len: 16; CDR3aa: CASSQDLAGGSETQYF; CDR3nt: TGTGCCAGCAGCCAAGATCTAGCGGGGGGGTCCGAGACCCAGTACTTC
v_gene: TRBV9; d_gene: -; j_gene: TRBJ2-6; abundance: -; len: 16; CDR3aa: CASSAQGVSGANVLTF; CDR3nt: TGTGCCAGCAGCGCCCAAGGGGTCTCTGGGGCCAACGTCCTGACTTTC
v_gene: TRBV9; d_gene: TRBD1; j_gene: TRBJ1-5; abundance: -; len: 15; CDR3aa: CASSAQGQVYQPQHF; CDR3nt: TGTGCCAGCAGCGCACAAGGACAGGTTTATCAGCCCCAGCATTTT
v_gene: TRBV18; d_gene: TRBD1; j_gene: TRBJ2-1; abundance: -; len: 18; CDR3aa: CASSPFVPYEGANNEQFF; CDR3nt: TGTGCCAGCTCACCATTTGTCCCATATGAGGGGGCGAACAATGAGCAGTTCTTC
v_gene: TRBV6-5; d_gene: -; j_gene: TRBJ2-7; abundance: -; len: 14; CDR3aa: CASNSGASSYEQYF; CDR3nt: TGTGCCAGCAATTCGGGAGCAAGCTCCTACGAGCAGTACTTC
v_gene: TRBV7-8; d_gene: TRBD2; j_gene: TRBJ2-3; abundance: -; len: 15; CDR3aa: CASSLTSGSTDTQYF; CDR3nt: TGTGCCAGCAGCTTAACTAGCGGGAGCACAGATACGCAGTATTTT
v_gene: TRBV5-4; d_gene: TRBD2; j_gene: TRBJ2-5; abundance: -; len: 15; CDR3aa: CASSAGLAGEETQYF; CDR3nt: TGTGCCAGCAGCGCTGGACTAGCGGGGGAAGAGACCCAGTACTTC
v_gene: TRBV27; d_gene: TRBD1; j_gene: TRBJ2-1; abundance: -; len: 12; CDR3aa: CASWDRVNEQFF; CDR3nt: TGTGCCAGCTGGGACAGGGTCAATGAGCAGTTCTTC
v_gene: TRBV28; d_gene: -; j_gene: TRBJ1-2; abundance: once; len: 11; CDR3aa: CASRIQRDYTF; CDR3nt: TGTGCCAGCAGAATACAGAGGGACTACACCTTC
v_gene: TRBV11-2; d_gene: -; j_gene: TRBJ2-2; abundance: -; len: 16; CDR3aa: CASSWQGAGNTGELFF; CDR3nt: TGTGCCAGCAGCTGGCAGGGCGCCGGGAACACCGGGGAGCTGTTTTTT
v_gene: TRBV3-1/TRBV3-2; d_gene: TRBD2; j_gene: TRBJ2-1; abundance: -; len: 15; CDR3aa: CASSFTSEPYNEQFF; CDR3nt: TGTGCCAGCAGCTTTACTAGCGAACCTTACAATGAGCAGTTCTTC
v_gene: TRBV2; d_gene: -; j_gene: TRBJ2-3; abundance: -; len: 15; CDR3aa: CASFRPGQATDTQYF; CDR3nt: TGTGCCAGCTTTCGCCCAGGGCAGGCCACAGATACGCAGTATTTT
v_gene: TRBV4-2; d_gene: TRBD2; j_gene: TRBJ2-1; abundance: -; len: 17; CDR3aa: CASSQARTSGGYNEQFF; CDR3nt: TGTGCCAGCAGCCAAGCTCGGACTAGCGGGGGCTACAATGAGCAGTTCTTC
v_gene: TRBV6-5; d_gene: TRBD2; j_gene: TRBJ2-2; abundance: -; len: 14; CDR3aa: CASAQRGGAGELFF; CDR3nt: TGTGCCAGCGCCCAGCGGGGGGGTGCCGGGGAGCTGTTTTTT
v_gene: TRBV21-1; d_gene: -; j_gene: TRBJ1-6; abundance: -; len: 14; CDR3aa: CASIRIMGRSPLHF; CDR3nt: TGTGCCAGCATTCGGATAATGGGCCGGTCACCCCTCCACTTT
v_gene: TRBV6-1; d_gene: -; j_gene: TRBJ2-1; abundance: -; len: 15; CDR3aa: CASSEALQLNNEQFF; CDR3nt: TGTGCCAGCAGTGAAGCGCTTCAGCTTAACAATGAGCAGTTCTTC
v_gene: TRBV2; d_gene: TRBD1; j_gene: TRBJ1-2; abundance: -; len: 14; CDR3aa: CAGSRDRELSGYTF; CDR3nt: TGTGCCGGGTCCCGGGACAGGGAACTAAGTGGCTACACCTTC
v_gene: TRBV4-1; d_gene: -; j_gene: TRBJ2-3; abundance: few; len: 14; CDR3aa: CASSQDWGTDTQYF; CDR3nt: TGCGCCAGCAGCCAAGATTGGGGCACAGATACGCAGTATTTT
v_gene: TRBV18; d_gene: -; j_gene: TRBJ1-3; abundance: -; len: 15; CDR3aa: CASSPQRWSGNTIYF; CDR3nt: TGTGCCAGCTCACCACAGAGATGGTCTGGAAACACCATATATTTT
v_gene: TRBV7-2; d_gene: -; j_gene: TRBJ2-1; abundance: -; len: 14; CDR3aa: CASSLSRGHNEQFF; CDR3nt: TGTGCCAGCAGCTTATCGCGGGGCCACAATGAGCAGTTCTTC
v_gene: TRBV7-3; d_gene: -; j_gene: TRBJ2-3; abundance: -; len: 15; CDR3aa: CASSQGGTRADTQYF; CDR3nt: TGTGCCAGCAGCCAGGGGGGGACTAGAGCAGATACGCAGTATTTT
v_gene: TRBV27; d_gene: -; j_gene: TRBJ1-1; abundance: once; len: 11; CDR3aa: CASSSRRQAFF; CDR3nt: TGTGCCAGCAGCAGCCGTCGGCAGGCTTTCTTT
v_gene: TRBV15; d_gene: -; j_gene: TRBJ2-3; abundance: -; len: 18; CDR3aa: CATSQPVAAPRYTDTQYF; CDR3nt: TGTGCCACCAGCCAACCCGTGGCAGCCCCGCGGTACACAGATACGCAGTATTTT
v_gene: TRBV2; d_gene: TRBD1; j_gene: TRBJ2-2; abundance: -; len: 15; CDR3aa: CASCSDRGKAGELFF; CDR3nt: TGTGCCAGCTGTTCAGACAGGGGAAAGGCCGGGGAGCTGTTTTTT
v_gene: TRBV15; d_gene: -; j_gene: TRBJ2-1; abundance: few; len: 18; CDR3aa: CATSRDLGRVRVGDEQFF; CDR3nt: TGTGCCACCAGCAGAGATTTGGGCAGGGTACGGGTTGGGGATGAGCAGTTCTTC